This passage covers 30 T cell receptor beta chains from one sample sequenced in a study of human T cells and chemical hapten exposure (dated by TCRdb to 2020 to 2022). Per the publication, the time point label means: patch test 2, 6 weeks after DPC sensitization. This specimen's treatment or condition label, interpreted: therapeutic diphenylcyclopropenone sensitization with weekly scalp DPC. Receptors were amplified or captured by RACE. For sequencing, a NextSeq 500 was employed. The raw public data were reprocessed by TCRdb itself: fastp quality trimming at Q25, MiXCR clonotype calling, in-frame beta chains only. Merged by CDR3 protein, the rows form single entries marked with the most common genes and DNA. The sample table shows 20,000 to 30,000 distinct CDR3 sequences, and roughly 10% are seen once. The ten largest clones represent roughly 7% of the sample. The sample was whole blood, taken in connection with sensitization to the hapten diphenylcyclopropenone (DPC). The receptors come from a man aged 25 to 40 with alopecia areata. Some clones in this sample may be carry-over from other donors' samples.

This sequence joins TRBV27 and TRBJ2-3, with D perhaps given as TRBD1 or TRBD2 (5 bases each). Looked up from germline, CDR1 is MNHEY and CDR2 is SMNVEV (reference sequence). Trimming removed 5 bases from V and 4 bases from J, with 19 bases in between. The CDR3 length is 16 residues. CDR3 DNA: TGTGCCAGCAGTAACATAGCCCTAGCAGGGCCAGATACGCAGTATTTT. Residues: CASSNIALAGPDTQYF.

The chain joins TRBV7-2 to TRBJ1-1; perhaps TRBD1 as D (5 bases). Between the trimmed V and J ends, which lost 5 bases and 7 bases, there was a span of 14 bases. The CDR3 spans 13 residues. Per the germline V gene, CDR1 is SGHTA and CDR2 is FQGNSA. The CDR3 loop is CASSTFDGGEAFF. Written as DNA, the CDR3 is TGTGCCAGCAGCACTTTTGACGGGGGTGAAGCTTTCTTT.

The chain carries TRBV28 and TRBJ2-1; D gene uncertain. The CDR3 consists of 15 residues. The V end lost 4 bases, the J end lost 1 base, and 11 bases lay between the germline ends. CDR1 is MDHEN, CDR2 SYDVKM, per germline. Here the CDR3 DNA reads TGTGCCAGCAGTTCCCCCAGTTTTTCCTACAATGAGCAGTTCTTC. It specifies CASSSPSFSYNEQFF.

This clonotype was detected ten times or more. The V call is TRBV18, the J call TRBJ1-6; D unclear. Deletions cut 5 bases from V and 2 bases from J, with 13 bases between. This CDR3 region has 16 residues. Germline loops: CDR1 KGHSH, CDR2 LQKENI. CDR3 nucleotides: TGTGCCAGCTCAATGGCGGACCCCACCTATAATTCACCCCTCCACTTT. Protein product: CASSMADPTYNSPLHF.

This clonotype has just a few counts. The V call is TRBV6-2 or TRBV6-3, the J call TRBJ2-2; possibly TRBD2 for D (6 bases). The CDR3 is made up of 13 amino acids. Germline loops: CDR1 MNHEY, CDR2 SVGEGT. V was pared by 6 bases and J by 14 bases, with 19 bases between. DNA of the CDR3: TGTGCCAGCAGAGACCCCGGGACTCTATCACTGTTTTTT. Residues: CASRDPGTLSLFF.

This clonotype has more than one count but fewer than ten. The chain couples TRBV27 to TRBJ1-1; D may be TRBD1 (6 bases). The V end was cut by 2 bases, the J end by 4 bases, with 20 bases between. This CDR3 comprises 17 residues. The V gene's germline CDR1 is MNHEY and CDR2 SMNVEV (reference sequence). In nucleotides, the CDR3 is TGTGCCAGCAGTTTACTCGCCGACAGGCGGGCGGGCACTGAAGCTTTCTTT. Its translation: CASSLLADRRAGTEAFF.

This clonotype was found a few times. This CDR3 is CAISDLRRETTDTQYF. In DNA form, the CDR3 reads TGTGCCATCAGTGACCTTCGGCGGGAGACCACAGATACGCAGTATTTT. This chain connects TRBV10-3 to TRBJ2-3, with 7 bases lining up with TRBD2. In germline, CDR1 is ENHRY, CDR2 SYGVKD. This CDR3 is 16 amino acids long. The V gene end was trimmed by 3 bases and the J gene end by 2 bases; junction bases not matched to a gene: 8.

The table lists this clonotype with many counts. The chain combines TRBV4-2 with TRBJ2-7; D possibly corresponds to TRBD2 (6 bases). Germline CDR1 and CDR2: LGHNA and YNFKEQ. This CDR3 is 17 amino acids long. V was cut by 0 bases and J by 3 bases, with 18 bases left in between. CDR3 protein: CASSQENPGTVYYEQYF. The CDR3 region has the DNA TGTGCCAGCAGCCAAGAAAACCCCGGGACTGTGTACTACGAGCAGTACTTC.

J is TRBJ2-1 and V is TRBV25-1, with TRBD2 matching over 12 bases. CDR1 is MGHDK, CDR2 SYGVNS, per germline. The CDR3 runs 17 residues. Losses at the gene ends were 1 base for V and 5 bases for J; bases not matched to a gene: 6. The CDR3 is CASSESRLAGVHNEQFF. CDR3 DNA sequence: TGTGCCAGCAGTGAATCCCGACTAGCGGGAGTCCACAATGAGCAGTTCTTC.

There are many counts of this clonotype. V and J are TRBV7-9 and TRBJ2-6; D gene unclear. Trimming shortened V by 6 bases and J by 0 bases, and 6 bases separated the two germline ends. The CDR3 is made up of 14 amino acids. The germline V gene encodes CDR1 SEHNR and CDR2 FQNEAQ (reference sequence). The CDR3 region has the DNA TGTGCCAGCAGTAAAAGCTCTGGGGCCAACGTCCTGACTTTC. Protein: CASSKSSGANVLTF. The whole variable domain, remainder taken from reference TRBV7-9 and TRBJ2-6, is DTGVSQNPRHKITKRGQNVTFRCDPISEHNRLYWYRQTLGQGPEFLTYFQNEAQLEKSRLLSDRFSAERPKGSFSTLEIQRTEQGDSAMYLCASSKSSGANVLTFGAGSRLTVL.

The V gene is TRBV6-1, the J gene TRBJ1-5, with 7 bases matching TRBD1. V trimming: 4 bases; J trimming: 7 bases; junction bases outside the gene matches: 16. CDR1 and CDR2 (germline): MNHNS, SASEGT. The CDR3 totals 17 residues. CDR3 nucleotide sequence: TGTGCCAGCAGTGTCCTCCCAACCGGGACAGATTCCCAGCCCCAGCATTTT. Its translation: CASSVLPTGTDSQPQHF.

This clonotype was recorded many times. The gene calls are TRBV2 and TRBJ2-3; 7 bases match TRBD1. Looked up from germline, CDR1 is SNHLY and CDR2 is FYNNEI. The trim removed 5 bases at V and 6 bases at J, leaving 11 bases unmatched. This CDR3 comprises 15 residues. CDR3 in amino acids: CASSQIRGQSDTQYF. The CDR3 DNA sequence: TGTGCCAGCAGTCAAATTAGGGGGCAATCGGATACGCAGTATTTT.

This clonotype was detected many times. As DNA, the CDR3 is TGTGCCAGCAGCTTGCCGGGACAGCCACTGTTTTTT. It is translated as CASSLPGQPLFF. The V and J genes are TRBV7-9 and TRBJ1-4; TRBD1 aligns across 7 bases. The CDR3 is 12 amino acids. Germline values: CDR1 SEHNR, CDR2 FQNEAQ (reference sequence). Trimming cost V 3 bases and J 13 bases; bases outside gene matches: 5. The entire variable domain, with the rest obtained from reference TRBV7-9 and TRBJ1-4, is as follows: DTGVSQNPRHKITKRGQNVTFRCDPISEHNRLYWYRQTLGQGPEFLTYFQNEAQLEKSRLLSDRFSAERPKGSFSTLEIQRTEQGDSAMYLCASSLPGQPLFFGSGTQLSVL.

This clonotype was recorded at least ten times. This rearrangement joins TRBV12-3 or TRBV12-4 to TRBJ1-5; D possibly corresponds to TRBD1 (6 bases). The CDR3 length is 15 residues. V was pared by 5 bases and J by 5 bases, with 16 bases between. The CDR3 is CASSPGPGAYQPQHF. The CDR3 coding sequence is TGTGCCAGCAGTCCAGGGCCGGGGGCTTATCAGCCCCAGCATTTT.

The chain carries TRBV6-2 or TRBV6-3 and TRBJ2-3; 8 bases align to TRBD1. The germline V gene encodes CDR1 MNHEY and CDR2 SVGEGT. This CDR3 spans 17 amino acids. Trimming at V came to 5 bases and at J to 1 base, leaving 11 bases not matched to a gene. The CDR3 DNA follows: TGTGCCAGCAGTCCGGGACAGGCCAACTGGGGCACAGATACGCAGTATTTT. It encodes CASSPGQANWGTDTQYF.

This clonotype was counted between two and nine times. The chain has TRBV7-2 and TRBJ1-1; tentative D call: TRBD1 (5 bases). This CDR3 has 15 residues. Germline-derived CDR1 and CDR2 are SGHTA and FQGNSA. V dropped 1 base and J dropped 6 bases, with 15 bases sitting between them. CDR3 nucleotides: TGTGCCAGCAGCTTAGAGGGGACCCGGGGTTCTGAAGCTTTCTTT. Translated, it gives CASSLEGTRGSEAFF.

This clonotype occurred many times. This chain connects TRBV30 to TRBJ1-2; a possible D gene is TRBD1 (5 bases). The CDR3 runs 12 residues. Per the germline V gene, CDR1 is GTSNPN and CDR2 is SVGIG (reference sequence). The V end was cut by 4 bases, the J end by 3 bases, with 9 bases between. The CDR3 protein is CAWNGGDYGYTF. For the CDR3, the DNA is TGTGCCTGGAACGGGGGAGACTATGGCTACACCTTC.

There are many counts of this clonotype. The CDR3 here is CASSLVGRNQPQHF. Written as DNA, the CDR3 is TGTGCCAGCAGCTTAGTGGGAAGAAATCAGCCCCAGCATTTT. J is TRBJ1-5 and V is TRBV7-2; D ambiguous. The CDR3 covers 14 residues. Germline loops: CDR1 SGHTA, CDR2 FQGNSA. Trimming stripped 1 base from V and 4 bases from J, with 8 bases between.

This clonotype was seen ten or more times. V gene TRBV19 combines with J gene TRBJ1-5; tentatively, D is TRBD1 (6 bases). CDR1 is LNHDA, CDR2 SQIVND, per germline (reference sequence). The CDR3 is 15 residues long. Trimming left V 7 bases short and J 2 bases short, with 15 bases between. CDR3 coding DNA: TGTGCCAGTACTCCAACAGGGATGGGCAATCAGCCCCAGCATTTT. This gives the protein CASTPTGMGNQPQHF.

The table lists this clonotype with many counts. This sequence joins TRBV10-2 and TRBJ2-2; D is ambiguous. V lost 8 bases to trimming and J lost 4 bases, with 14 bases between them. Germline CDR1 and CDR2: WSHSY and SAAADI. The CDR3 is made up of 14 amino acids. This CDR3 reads CASSSGGPTGELFF. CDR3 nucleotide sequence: TGCGCCAGCTCTTCGGGTGGCCCCACCGGGGAGCTGTTTTTT.

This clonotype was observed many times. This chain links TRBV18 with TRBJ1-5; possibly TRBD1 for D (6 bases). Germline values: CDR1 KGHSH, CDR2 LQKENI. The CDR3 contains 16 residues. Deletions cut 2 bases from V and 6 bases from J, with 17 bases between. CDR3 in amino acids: CASSPGGTLNGQPQHF. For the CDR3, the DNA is TGTGCCAGCTCACCAGGAGGGACACTGAATGGTCAGCCCCAGCATTTT.

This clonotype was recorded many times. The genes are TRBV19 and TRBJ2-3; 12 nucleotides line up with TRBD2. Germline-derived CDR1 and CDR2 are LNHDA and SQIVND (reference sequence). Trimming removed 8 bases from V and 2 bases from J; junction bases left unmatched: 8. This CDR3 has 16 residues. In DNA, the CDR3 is TGTGCCAGTTCCAGGCTAGCGGGGGGGCTCACAGATACGCAGTATTTT. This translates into CASSRLAGGLTDTQYF.

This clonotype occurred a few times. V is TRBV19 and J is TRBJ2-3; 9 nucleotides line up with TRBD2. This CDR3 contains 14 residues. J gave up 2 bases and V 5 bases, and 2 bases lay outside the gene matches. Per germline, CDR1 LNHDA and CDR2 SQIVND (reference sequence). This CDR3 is CASSPSGITDTQYF. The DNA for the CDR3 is TGTGCCAGTAGTCCTAGCGGGATCACAGATACGCAGTATTTT.

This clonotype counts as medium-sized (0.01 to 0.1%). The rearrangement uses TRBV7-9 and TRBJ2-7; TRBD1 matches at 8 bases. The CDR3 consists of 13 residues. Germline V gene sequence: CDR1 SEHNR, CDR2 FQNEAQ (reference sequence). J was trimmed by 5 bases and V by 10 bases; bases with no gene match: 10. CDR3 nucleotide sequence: TGTGCCACGTCAGATGGGACAGGCCACGAGCAGTACTTC. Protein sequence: CATSDGTGHEQYF.

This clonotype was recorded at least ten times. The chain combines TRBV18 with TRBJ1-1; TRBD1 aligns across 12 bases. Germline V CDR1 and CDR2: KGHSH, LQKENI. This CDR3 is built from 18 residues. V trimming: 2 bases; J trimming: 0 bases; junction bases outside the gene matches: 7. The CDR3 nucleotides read TGTGCCAGCTCACCAAGGCCGGGACAGGGGGCAGTGAACACTGAAGCTTTCTTT. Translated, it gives CASSPRPGQGAVNTEAFF.

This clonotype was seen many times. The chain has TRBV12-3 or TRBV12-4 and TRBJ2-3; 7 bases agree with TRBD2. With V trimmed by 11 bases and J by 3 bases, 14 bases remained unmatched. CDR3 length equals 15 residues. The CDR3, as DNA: TGTGCCGCTGCCCGTGGAGCGGGGCAAACAGATACGCAGTATTTT. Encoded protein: CAAARGAGQTDTQYF.

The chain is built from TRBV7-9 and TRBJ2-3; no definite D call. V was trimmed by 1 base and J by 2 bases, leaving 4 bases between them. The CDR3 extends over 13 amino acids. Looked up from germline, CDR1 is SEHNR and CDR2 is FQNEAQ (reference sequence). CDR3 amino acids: CASSLDPTDTQYF. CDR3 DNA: TGTGCCAGCAGCTTAGACCCCACAGATACGCAGTATTTT.

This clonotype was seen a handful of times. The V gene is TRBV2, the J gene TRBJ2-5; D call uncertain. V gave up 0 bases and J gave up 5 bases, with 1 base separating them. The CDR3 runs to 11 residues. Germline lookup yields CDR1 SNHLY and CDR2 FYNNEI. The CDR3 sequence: CASSEAETQYF. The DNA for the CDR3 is TGTGCCAGCAGTGAAGCCGAGACCCAGTACTTC.

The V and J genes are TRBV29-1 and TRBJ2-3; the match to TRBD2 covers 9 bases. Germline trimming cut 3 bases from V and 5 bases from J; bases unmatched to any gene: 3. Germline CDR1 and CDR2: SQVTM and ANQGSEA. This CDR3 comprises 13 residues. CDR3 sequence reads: CSVDGLAQDTQYF. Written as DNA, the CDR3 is TGCAGCGTTGATGGACTAGCGCAAGATACGCAGTATTTT.

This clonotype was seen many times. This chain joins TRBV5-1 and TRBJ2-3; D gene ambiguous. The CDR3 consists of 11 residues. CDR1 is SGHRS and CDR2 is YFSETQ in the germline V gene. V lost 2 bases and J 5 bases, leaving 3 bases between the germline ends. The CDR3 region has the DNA TGCGCCAGCAGCTTTCAAGATACGCAGTATTTT. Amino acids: CASSFQDTQYF.